This passage covers 9 T cell receptor beta chains from one sample sequenced in a study of blood T cells in healthy people across ages. PCR was performed a second time for about 7 to 11 cycles using a sample-barcoded 5' primer and a J-beta primer mix. TCRdb used MiXCR to reprocess the 5' RACE reads, holding one entry per CDR3 protein. The data contain about a million distinct CDR3 sequences, roughly 50% of them singletons. Specimen: blood. These receptors all stem from a man aged 30 to 39 in good health.

V gene TRBV4-3 combines with J gene TRBJ1-5; possibly TRBD1 for D (6 bases). The CDR3 runs 15 residues. V lost 0 bases and J 5 bases, leaving 11 bases between the germline ends. Looked up from germline, CDR1 is LGHNA and CDR2 is YSLEER. CDR3: CASSQDRNRDQPQHF. The CDR3 coding sequence is TGCGCCAGCAGCCAAGATCGGAACAGGGATCAGCCCCAGCATTTT.

This chain joins TRBV20-1 and TRBJ1-5; 9 bases match TRBD1. Per the germline V gene, CDR1 is DFQATT and CDR2 is SNEGSKA (reference sequence). The CDR3 spans 15 residues. The J segment lost 0 bases and the V segment lost 3 bases, leaving 3 bases of the junction unmatched. DNA of the CDR3: TGCAGTGCTAGGGGGACAGGGCGTAGCAATCAGCCCCAGCATTTT. It translates to CSARGTGRSNQPQHF.

The J gene is TRBJ1-1, the V gene TRBV10-3; D unclear. The CDR3 extends over 14 amino acids. V gave up 3 bases and J gave up 7 bases, with 15 bases separating them. CDR1 and CDR2 (germline): ENHRY, SYGVKD. CDR3 amino acids: CAISDGGSTSEAFF. DNA for the CDR3: TGTGCCATCAGTGATGGCGGCAGTACAAGTGAAGCTTTCTTT.

The genes are TRBV4-1 and TRBJ1-1; 7 bases line up with TRBD1. The CDR3 extends over 14 amino acids. The junction had 8 bases not matched to a gene; V was cut back by 1 base and J by 9 bases. The V gene's germline CDR1 is MGHRA and CDR2 YSYEKL. The CDR3 DNA reads as TGCGCCAGCAGCCAAGTAGCAGGGGGAGGAAAAGCTTTCTTT. Amino acid sequence: CASSQVAGGGKAFF.

The chain recombines TRBV4-2 with TRBJ2-3, with 11 bases identical to TRBD2. CDR3 length equals 20 residues. CDR1 and CDR2 from the germline V gene are LGHNA and YNFKEQ. With 0 bases clipped from V and 3 bases from J, the junction kept 14 bases outside the gene matches. In nucleotides, the CDR3 is TGTGCCAGCAGCCAAGATGCACTAGCGGGGGAGCCTTTAGGGACAGATACGCAGTATTTT. It specifies CASSQDALAGEPLGTDTQYF.

The gene calls are TRBV11-1 and TRBJ2-5, with D perhaps being TRBD1 or TRBD2 (5 bases each). There are 15 residues in the CDR3. Trimming stripped 5 bases from V and 7 bases from J, with 20 bases between. CDR1 is SGHAT and CDR2 is FQDESV in the germline V gene (reference sequence). The CDR3 DNA reads TGTGCCAGCAGCCAGGCAGGGACCACGTTTGGGACCCAGTACTTC. Amino acid sequence: CASSQAGTTFGTQYF. Full variable domain (remainder filled in from reference TRBV11-1 and TRBJ2-5): EAEVAQSPRYKITEKSQAVAFWCDPISGHATLYWYRQILGQGPELLVQFQDESVVDDSQLPKDRFSAERLKGVDSTLKIQPAELGDSAMYLCASSQAGTTFGTQYFGPGTRLLVL.

This clonotype has more than one count but fewer than ten. The rearrangement joins TRBV27 to TRBJ2-5; a weak D match, TRBD1 (6 bases). The V and J ends lost 6 bases and 0 bases respectively, with 8 bases between them. CDR3 size: 13 residues. CDR1 is MNHEY, CDR2 SMNVEV, per germline (reference sequence). CDR3 loop: CASSDRNQETQYF. CDR3 DNA: TGTGCCAGCAGCGACAGGAACCAAGAGACCCAGTACTTC.

The chain links TRBV20-1 to TRBJ2-7; D perhaps matches TRBD1 (7 bases). The CDR3 has 14 residues. Germline V CDR1 and CDR2: DFQATT, SNEGSKA (reference sequence). With 1 base removed from V and 0 bases from J, the gap between germline ends came to 10 bases. CDR3 sequence (DNA): TGCAGTGCTAGAGGCCAGGGGGGCTCCTACGAGCAGTACTTC. Its translation: CSARGQGGSYEQYF.

The rearrangement uses TRBV29-1 and TRBJ1-1, with 10 bases fitting TRBD1. The CDR3 spans 13 residues. The ends lost 7 bases at V and 6 bases at J; junction bases unmatched: 8. Germline CDR1 reads SQVTM; CDR2 reads ANQGSEA. CDR3 protein: CSGAVGTGAEAFF. The CDR3 DNA sequence: TGCAGCGGCGCCGTCGGGACAGGGGCTGAAGCTTTCTTT. The full variable domain, rest sourced from reference TRBV29-1 and TRBJ1-1, is SAVISQKPSRDICQRGTSLTIQCQVDSQVTMMFWYRQQPGQSLTLIATANQGSEATYESGFVIDKFPISRPNLTFSTLTVSNMSPEDSSIYLCSGAVGTGAEAFFGQGTRLTVV.